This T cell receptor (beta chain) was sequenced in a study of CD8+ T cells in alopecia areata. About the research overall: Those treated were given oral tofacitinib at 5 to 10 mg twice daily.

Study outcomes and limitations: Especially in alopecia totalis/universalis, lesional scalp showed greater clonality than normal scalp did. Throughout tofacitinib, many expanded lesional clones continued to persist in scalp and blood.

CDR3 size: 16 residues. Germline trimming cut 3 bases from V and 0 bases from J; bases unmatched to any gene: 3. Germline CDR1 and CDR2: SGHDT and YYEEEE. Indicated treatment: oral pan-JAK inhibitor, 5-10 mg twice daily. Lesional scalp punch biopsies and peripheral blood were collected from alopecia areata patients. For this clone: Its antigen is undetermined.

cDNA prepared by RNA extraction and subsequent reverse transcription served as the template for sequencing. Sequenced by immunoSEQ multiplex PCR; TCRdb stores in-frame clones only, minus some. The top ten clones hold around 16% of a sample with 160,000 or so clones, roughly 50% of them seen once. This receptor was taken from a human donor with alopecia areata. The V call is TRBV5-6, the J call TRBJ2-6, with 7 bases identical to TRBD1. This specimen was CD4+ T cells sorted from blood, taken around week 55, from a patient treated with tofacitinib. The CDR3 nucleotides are TGTGCCAGCAGCTGGGGACAGCCCTCTGGGGCCAACGTCCTGACTTTC. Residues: CASSWGQPSGANVLTF.